The clone carrying this TCR beta chain was observed at least ten times. Its antigen is currently unknown. This entry belongs to a study of T cell repertoires in cytomegalovirus infection. Study as a whole: An indication of both CMV infection and matching HLA type came from public TCR beta signatures. Findings and limits, study-wide: Clonotype analysis showed dominance of the ex vivo response by HLA-C-restricted CMV-specific TCR beta clonotypes. Accumulated public TCR beta family frequency recognized individuals carrying CMV together with the relevant HLA.

CDR3 length: 17 amino acids. Germline V gene sequence: CDR1 SGHVS, CDR2 FNYEAQ. V shed 0 bases and J shed 9 bases, with 21 bases lying between them. TCRdb redid the calling of the reads with MiXCR, one entry per CDR3 protein. The profile shows roughly 150,000 distinct CDR3 sequences, about 25% of them singletons. V gene TRBV7-6 combines with J gene TRBJ2-1; D uncertain. The sample was PBMCs. The sequence was collected from a human donor in good health (CMV status not recorded). Some clones in this sample may be carry-over from other donors' samples. CDR3 coding DNA: TGTGCCAGCAGCTTAGCGAATACAGTGTCCTCCAAGGGTGAGCAGTTCTTC. Translated, it gives CASSLANTVSSKGEQFF.